Described below is a single T cell receptor (beta chain) sequence and its context. Its antigen remains unidentified. Running of the assay took place at deep level. It was roughly 200 ng DNA, 31,000 or so T cell genomes, that sorted-subset replicate PCRs used. TCRdb keeps only in-frame clones here, not all; method: immunoSEQ multiplex PCR. The table records over a million clones, over 95% of them present only once. The sample is drawn from a study of shared clonotypes between healthy human individuals. CDR1 ENHRY and CDR2 SYGVKD come from the germline V gene. There are 13 residues in the CDR3. General observations from the study: Non-shared clonotypes displayed generation probabilities falling below those of clonotypes present in all four donors.

V is TRBV10-3 and J is TRBJ2-7, with D maybe TRBD1 (5 bases). The sequenced sample was naive CD4+ T cells sorted from blood. Subset noted: CD45RA+ positively selected. This clonotype originated in a man aged 30-40 years in good health. CDR3 loop: CAAGRKGQYEQYF. The CDR3 DNA is TGTGCGGCAGGGCGAAAAGGCCAATACGAGCAGTACTTC.